This T cell receptor beta chain was sequenced in a study of blood T cell repertoires in COVID-19. Study background: COVID-19 samples from acute and convalescent phases originated in the United States, Italy and Spain. T cells, B-cell-depleted T cells, or PBMCs provided the cDNA or gDNA that served as material.

The CDR3 spans 16 residues. Germline CDR1 SGHRS, CDR2 YFSETQ. The V end lost 2 bases, the J end lost 4 bases, and 17 bases lay between the germline ends. This clone showed up just a few times. Original analysis: Using reference gene primer amplification, nucleated cell counts were estimated. This table comes from immunoSEQ multiplex PCR, and its TCRdb copy is limited to in-frame clones, with some not included. D and trimming were read from the DNA, whereas the V and J calls and clone size are those reported in that table. The table lists hundreds of thousands of clones, roughly nine tenths of them singletons.

The sequencing input was peripheral blood. The TCR sequence derives from a man aged 35-49 years with acute or convalescent COVID-19. J is TRBJ2-3 and V is TRBV5-1; D is perhaps TRBD1 (6 bases). The CDR3 nucleotides are TGCGCCAGCAGCTTTAGCTTGACAGGTCGGGCAGATACGCAGTATTTT. Its protein product is CASSFSLTGRADTQYF.